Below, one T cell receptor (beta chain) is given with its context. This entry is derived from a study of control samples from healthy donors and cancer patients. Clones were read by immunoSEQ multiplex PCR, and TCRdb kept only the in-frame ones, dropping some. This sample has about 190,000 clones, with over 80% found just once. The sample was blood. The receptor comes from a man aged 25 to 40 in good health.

The CDR3 loop is CASTTLEARGNEQFF. DNA of the CDR3: TGCGCCAGCACCACCCTCGAGGCAAGGGGAAATGAGCAGTTCTTC. The chain couples TRBV5-1 to TRBJ2-1, with TRBD1 as a possible D gene (5 bases). V was cut by 6 bases and J by 7 bases, with 20 bases left in between. Germline lookup yields CDR1 SGHRS and CDR2 YFSETQ. This CDR3 has 15 amino acids.